This TCR beta chain is drawn from a study of identical twins. Study results and limitations: The study found that models underestimated out-of-frame TCR alpha sharing in monozygotic twins. Some out-of-frame alpha sequences were shared by twins, and these showed excess low generation probability.

This clonotype was seen at least ten times. Antigen specificity is unknown. V was shortened by 0 bases and J by 0 bases, with 7 bases between the two germline ends. The CDR3 consists of 15 residues. Looked up from germline, CDR1 is SGHRS and CDR2 is YFSETQ. TCRdb ran MiXCR on the 5' RACE reads and lists one entry per CDR3 protein. The sample shows fewer than 250,000 distinct CDR3 sequences, approximately 8% of them seen only once. Every sampled donor was Caucasian and healthy. This sample was also put to use in a study of yellow fever vaccine responses in identical twins.

Source material: CD8+ T cells sorted from blood. The V gene is TRBV5-1, the J gene TRBJ2-1; D ambiguous. The receptor was isolated from a woman under 30 in good health. The CDR3 bases are TGCGCCAGCAGCTTGGGGGCCAGCTCCTACAATGAGCAGTTCTTC. Translated, it gives CASSLGASSYNEQFF. Using reference TRBV5-1 and TRBJ2-1 for the parts outside the CDR3, the full variable domain is KAGVTQTPRYLIKTRGQQVTLSCSPISGHRSVSWYQQTPGQGLQFLFEYFSETQRNKGNFPGRFSGRQFSNSRSEMNVSTLELGDSALYLCASSLGASSYNEQFFGPGTRLTVL.